A selection of T cell receptor beta chains follows, all from one sample in a study of cytomegalovirus exposure and HLA in healthy donors. The data were produced by immunoSEQ multiplex PCR, yet TCRdb's version contains in-frame clones alone and is incomplete. The table lists about 110,000 clones, approximately 79% of them singletons. The sample was PBMCs. The origin of the receptors is a man in his thirties or forties in good health and CMV-seropositive. CDR3s include the opening cysteine and the closing phenylalanine or tryptophan. Clone sizes are given selectively: once, few, many, or a class where the clone is expanded.

NA	TRBV7-8	TRBJ2-7	CASSSKASGQGAYEQYF
NA	TRBV4-2	TRBJ2-3	CASSQGLAGTDTQYF
once	TRBV4-1	TRBJ2-7	CASSARTRGEPLF
few	TRBV4-3	TRBJ2-2	CASSLGTSGGSGGELFF
few	TRBV5-1	TRBJ1-2	CASRQTINYGYTF
NA	TRBV5-6	TRBJ2-3	CASSLVSGSSTQYF
NA	TRBV10-3	TRBJ1-5	CAISGSNQPQHF
NA	TRBV7-8	TRBJ2-3	CASSYSSGQGAPDTQYF
NA	TRBV7-2	TRBJ2-3	CASSLTGLGLTDTQYF
NA	TRBV5-1	TRBJ1-1	CASSSVPGQGAGTEAFF
few	TRBV25-1	TRBJ2-2	CASSDERGNTGELFF
NA	TRBV4-1	TRBJ1-2	CASSPIELRLVYGYTF
NA	TRBV10-3	TRBJ2-5	CAISARAGGQETQYF
NA	TRBV6-6	TRBJ2-5	CASSYLTSGKETQYF
NA	TRBV10-2	TRBJ1-1	CASIGQGGYTEAFF
NA	TRBV19	TRBJ1-5	CASSMVRGEGSNQPQHF
NA	TRBV7-2	TRBJ1-2	CASSLGGGGGYGYTF
few	TRBV4-1	TRBJ2-7	CASSRTSGTYEQYF
NA	TRBV7-9	TRBJ2-3	CASSLAKLANTDTQYF
once	TRBV9	TRBJ1-2	CASSKTGGTGGYTF
NA	TRBV6-1	TRBJ1-5	CASRKQGGSNQPQHF
NA	TRBV30	TRBJ1-2	CAWSIYRDRAHNGYTF
NA	TRBV19	NA	CASSIVVGTGSEQYF
NA	TRBV19	TRBJ1-1	CASSMTQDLRTEAFF
many	TRBV27	TRBJ1-4	CASSFQGEKLFF
NA	TRBV19	TRBJ2-6	CASSILDSSGANVLTF
NA	TRBV29-1	TRBJ2-2	CSVEEGGLNTGELFF
NA	TRBV7-6	TRBJ1-3	CASSRTDRVGNTIYF
NA	TRBV10-3	TRBJ2-3	CAIEGADTQYF
NA	TRBV7-8	TRBJ2-3	CASSLARLAGNLLSTDTQYF
NA	TRBV6-6	TRBJ1-3	CASIGTASGNTIYF
NA	TRBV11-2	TRBJ2-7	CASSSQTSGGHEQYF
NA	TRBV7-3	TRBJ2-5	CASSLKGDREETQYF
NA	TRBV10-2	TRBJ1-1	CASSVGRTEAFF
NA	TRBV27	TRBJ2-1	CASRTDRDYYNEQFF
few	TRBV29-1	TRBJ2-5	CSVVGPAETQYF
NA	TRBV5-8	TRBJ1-2	CASSLGAEGYTF
NA	TRBV9	TRBJ2-3	CASSPHTTGFDTQYF
NA	TRBV9	TRBJ1-4	CASSDNRDTRGEKLFF
NA	TRBV11-3	TRBJ1-6	CASSPRTGRDNSPLHF
NA	TRBV10-3	TRBJ1-2	CAIRDDRVGGYTF
once	TRBV5-1	TRBJ2-7	CASSLASGSYEQYF
few	TRBV14	TRBJ1-1	CASSQDWTGDTEAFF
NA	TRBV2	TRBJ1-4	CAGGTDNEKLFF
NA	TRBV14	TRBJ1-2	CASSPLSGQEYGYTF
NA	TRBV11-2	TRBJ1-3	CASSTGNTIYF